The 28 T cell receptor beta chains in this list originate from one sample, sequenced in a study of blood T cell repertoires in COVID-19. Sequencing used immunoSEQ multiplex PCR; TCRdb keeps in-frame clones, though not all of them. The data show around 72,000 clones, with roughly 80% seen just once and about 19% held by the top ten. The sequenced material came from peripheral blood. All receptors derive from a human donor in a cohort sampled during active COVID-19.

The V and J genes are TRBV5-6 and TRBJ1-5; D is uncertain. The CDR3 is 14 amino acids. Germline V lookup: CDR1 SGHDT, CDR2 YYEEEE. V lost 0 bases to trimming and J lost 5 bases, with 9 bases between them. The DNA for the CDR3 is TGTGCCAGCAGCTTGGGATGGTCGGATCAGCCCCAGCATTTT. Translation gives CASSLGWSDQPQHF.

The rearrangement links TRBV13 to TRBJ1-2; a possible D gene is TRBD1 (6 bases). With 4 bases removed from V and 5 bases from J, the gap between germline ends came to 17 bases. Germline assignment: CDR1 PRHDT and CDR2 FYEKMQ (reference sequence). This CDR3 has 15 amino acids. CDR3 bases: TGTGCCAGCAGCTCAACCAAACAGGGTCGGTATGGCTACACCTTC. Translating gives CASSSTKQGRYGYTF.

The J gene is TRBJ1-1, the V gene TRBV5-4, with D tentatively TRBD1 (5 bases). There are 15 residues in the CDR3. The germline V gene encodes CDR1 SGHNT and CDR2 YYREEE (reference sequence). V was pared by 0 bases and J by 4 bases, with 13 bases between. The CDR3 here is CASSLAGTSGTEAFF. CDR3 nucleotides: TGTGCCAGCAGCTTGGCCGGGACTTCGGGCACTGAAGCTTTCTTT.

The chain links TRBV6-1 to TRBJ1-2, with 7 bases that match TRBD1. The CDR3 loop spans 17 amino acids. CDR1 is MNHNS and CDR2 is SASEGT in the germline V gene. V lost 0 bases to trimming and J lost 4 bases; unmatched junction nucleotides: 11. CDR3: CASSEALPGTAVYGYTF. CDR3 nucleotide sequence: TGTGCCAGCAGTGAAGCGCTTCCGGGGACAGCGGTCTATGGCTACACCTTC.

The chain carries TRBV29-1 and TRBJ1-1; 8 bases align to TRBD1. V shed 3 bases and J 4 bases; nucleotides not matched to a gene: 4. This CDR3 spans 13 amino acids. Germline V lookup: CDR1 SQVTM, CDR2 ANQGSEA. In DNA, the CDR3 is TGCAGCGTTGAGGACAGGGTGCTCACTGAAGCTTTCTTT. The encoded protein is CSVEDRVLTEAFF.

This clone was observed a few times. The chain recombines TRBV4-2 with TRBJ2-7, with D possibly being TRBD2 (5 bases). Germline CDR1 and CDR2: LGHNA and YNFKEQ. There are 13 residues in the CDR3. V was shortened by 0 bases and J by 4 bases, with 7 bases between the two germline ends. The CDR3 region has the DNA TGTGCCAGCAGCCAAGACGGGGATTACGAGCAGTACTTC. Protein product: CASSQDGDYEQYF.

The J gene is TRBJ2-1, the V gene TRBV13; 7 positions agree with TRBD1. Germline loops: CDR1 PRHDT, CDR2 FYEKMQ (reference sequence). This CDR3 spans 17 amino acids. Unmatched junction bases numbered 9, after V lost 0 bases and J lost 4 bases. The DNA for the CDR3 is TGTGCCAGCAGCTTAGGAGACCCGGGACAGCTATACAATGAGCAGTTCTTC. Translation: CASSLGDPGQLYNEQFF.

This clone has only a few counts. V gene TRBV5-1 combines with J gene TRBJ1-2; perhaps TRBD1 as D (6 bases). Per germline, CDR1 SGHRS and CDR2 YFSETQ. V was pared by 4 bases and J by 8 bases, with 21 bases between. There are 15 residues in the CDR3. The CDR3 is CASSLRPGGNGGYTF. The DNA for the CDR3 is TGCGCCAGCAGCCTCCGGCCTGGGGGCAACGGAGGCTACACCTTC.

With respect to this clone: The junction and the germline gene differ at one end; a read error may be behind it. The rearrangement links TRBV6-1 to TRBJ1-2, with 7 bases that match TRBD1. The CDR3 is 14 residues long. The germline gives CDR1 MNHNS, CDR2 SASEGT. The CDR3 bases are TGTGCCAGCCGTGAGGGGGCGGGTAACTATGGCTACACCTTC. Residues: CASREGAGNYGYTF.

In nucleotides, the CDR3 is TGTGCCAGCAGTTCTAGCACAGGGACAGCTTTCTTT. Translated: CASSSSTGTAFF. The chain has TRBV2 and TRBJ1-1, with D possibly being TRBD1 (6 bases). The CDR3 is 12 amino acids. Germline V gene sequence: CDR1 SNHLY, CDR2 FYNNEI. The V and J ends lost 5 bases and 10 bases respectively, with 14 bases between them.

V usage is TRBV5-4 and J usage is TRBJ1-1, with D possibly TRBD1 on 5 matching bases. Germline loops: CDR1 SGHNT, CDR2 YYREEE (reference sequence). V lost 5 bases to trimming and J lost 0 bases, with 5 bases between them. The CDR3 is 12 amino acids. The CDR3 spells CASRTVNTEAFF. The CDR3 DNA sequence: TGTGCCAGCAGGACAGTGAACACTGAAGCTTTCTTT.

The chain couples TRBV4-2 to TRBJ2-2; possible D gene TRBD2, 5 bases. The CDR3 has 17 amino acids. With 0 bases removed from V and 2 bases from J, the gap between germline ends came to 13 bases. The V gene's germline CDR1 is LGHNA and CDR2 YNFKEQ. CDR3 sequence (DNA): TGTGCCAGCAGCCAAGATCCCACAACTAGTAACACCGGGGAGCTGTTTTTT. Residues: CASSQDPTTSNTGELFF.

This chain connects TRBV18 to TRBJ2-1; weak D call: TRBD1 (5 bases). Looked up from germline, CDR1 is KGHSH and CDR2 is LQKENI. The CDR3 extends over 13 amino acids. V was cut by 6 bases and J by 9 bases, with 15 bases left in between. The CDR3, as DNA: TGTGCCAGCTCTGGGGCGGAAACGGGTGAGCAGTTCTTC. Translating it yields CASSGAETGEQFF.

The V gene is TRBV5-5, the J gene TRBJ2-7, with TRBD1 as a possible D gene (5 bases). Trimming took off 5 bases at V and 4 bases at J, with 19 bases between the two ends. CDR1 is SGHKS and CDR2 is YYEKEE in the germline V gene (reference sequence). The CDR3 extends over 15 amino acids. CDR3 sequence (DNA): TGTGCCAGCAGGCCCCAGGAAGGGGTCCGATACGAGCAGTACTTC. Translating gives CASRPQEGVRYEQYF.

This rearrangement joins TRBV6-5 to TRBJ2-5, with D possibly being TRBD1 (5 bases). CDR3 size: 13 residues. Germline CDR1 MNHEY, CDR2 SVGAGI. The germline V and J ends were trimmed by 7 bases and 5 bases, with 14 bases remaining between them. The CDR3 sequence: CASTPRGDETQYF. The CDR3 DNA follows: TGTGCCAGCACCCCAAGGGGCGATGAGACCCAGTACTTC.

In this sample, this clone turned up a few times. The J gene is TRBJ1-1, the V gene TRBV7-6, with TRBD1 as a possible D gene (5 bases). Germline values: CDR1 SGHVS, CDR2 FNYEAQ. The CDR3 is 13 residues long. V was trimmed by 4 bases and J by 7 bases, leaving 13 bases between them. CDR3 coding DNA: TGTGCCAGCAGCTCTCGGGACTTCGATGAAGCTTTCTTT. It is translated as CASSSRDFDEAFF.

CDR3 residues: CASSTGGIYEQYF. The CDR3 coding sequence is TGTGCCAGCAGTACAGGGGGAATCTACGAGCAGTACTTC. The chain uses TRBV2 and TRBJ2-7, with 8 bases that match TRBD1. V lost 5 bases, J lost 3 bases, and 3 bases stayed unmatched. This CDR3 region has 13 residues. Per germline, CDR1 SNHLY and CDR2 FYNNEI.

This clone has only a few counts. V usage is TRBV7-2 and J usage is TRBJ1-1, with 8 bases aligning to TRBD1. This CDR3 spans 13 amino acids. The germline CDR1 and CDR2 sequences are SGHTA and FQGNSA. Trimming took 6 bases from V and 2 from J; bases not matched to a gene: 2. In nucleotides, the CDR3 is TGTGCCAGCAGGGGACAGGTTAACACTGAAGCTTTCTTT. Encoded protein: CASRGQVNTEAFF.

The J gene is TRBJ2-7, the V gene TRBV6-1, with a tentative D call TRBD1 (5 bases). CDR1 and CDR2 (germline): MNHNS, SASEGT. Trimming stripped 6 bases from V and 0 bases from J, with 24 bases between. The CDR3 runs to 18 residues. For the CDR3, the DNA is TGTGCCAGCAGCGAACTTCGGCCCGACAGTCTATACTCCTACGAGCAGTACTTC. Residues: CASSELRPDSLYSYEQYF.

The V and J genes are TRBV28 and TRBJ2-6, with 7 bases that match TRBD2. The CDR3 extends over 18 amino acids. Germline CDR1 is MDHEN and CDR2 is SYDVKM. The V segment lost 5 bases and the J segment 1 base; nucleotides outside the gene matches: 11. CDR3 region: CASSPAGVLLSGANVLTF. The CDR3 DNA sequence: TGTGCCAGCAGTCCTGCGGGGGTCCTATTATCTGGGGCCAACGTCCTGACTTTC.

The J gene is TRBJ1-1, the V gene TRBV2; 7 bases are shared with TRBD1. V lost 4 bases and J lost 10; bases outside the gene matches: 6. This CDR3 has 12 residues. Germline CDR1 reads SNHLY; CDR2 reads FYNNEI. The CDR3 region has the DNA TGTGCCAGCAGTGGGGACAGCGGGGGAGCTTTCTTT. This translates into CASSGDSGGAFF.

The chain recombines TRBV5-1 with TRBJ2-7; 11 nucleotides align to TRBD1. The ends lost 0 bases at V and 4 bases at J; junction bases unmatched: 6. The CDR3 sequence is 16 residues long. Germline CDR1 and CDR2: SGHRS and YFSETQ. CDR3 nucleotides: TGCGCCAGCAGCTTGGGCGGGACAGGGGGTACTTACGAGCAGTACTTC. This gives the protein CASSLGGTGGTYEQYF.

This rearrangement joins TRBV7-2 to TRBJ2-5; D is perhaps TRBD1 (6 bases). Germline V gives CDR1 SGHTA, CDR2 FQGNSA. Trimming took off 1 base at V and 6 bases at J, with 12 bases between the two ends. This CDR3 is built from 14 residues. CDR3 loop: CASSLGGRGKTQYF. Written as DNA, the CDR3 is TGTGCCAGCAGCTTAGGGGGCAGGGGAAAGACCCAGTACTTC.

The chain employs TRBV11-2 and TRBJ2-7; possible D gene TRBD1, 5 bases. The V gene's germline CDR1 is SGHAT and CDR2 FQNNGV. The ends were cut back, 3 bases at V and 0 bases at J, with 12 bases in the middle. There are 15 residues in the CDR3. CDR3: CASSLGPYRSYEQYF. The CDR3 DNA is TGTGCCAGCAGCTTGGGGCCCTACCGCTCCTACGAGCAGTACTTC.

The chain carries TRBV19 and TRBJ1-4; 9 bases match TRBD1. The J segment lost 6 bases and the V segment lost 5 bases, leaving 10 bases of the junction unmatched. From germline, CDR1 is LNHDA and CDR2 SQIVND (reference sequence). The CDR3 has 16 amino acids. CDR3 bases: TGTGCCAGTAGTGGATCCGGGGACAGGGTGTATGAAAAACTGTTTTTT. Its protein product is CASSGSGDRVYEKLFF.

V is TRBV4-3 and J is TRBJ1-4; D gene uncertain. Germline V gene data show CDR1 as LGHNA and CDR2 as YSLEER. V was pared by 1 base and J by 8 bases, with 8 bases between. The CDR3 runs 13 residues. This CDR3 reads CASSQGRWEKLFF. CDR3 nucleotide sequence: TGCGCCAGCAGCCAAGGCAGGTGGGAAAAACTGTTTTTT.

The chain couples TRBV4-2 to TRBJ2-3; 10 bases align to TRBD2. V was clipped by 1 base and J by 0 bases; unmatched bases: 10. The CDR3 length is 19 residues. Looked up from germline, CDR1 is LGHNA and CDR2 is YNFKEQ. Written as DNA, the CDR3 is TGTGCCAGCAGCCAAGTTGCAACTAGCGGGGACCCTAGCACAGATACGCAGTATTTT. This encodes CASSQVATSGDPSTDTQYF.

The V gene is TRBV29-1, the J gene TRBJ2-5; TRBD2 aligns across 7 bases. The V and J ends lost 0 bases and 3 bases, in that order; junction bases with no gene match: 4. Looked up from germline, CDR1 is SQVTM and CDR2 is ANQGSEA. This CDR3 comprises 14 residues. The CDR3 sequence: CSVEEPRGEETQYF. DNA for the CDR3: TGCAGCGTTGAAGAACCCCGGGGGGAAGAGACCCAGTACTTC. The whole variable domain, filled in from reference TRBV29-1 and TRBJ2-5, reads SAVISQKPSRDICQRGTSLTIQCQVDSQVTMMFWYRQQPGQSLTLIATANQGSEATYESGFVIDKFPISRPNLTFSTLTVSNMSPEDSSIYLCSVEEPRGEETQYFGPGTRLLVL.